Listed here are 25 T cell receptor beta chains from one sample, sequenced in a study of T cell repertoires in cytomegalovirus infection. No antigens are known for them. Using its own MiXCR run on the reads, TCRdb lists one record per CDR3 protein. This sample yields 300,000 to 400,000 distinct CDR3 sequences, of which approximately 32% are seen a single time; 15% to 25% belongs to the top ten. Sample: cultured PBMCs, taken from culture after CMV antigen stimulation. The source is a human donor in good health (CMV status not recorded). Some clones in this sample may be carry-over from other donors' samples.

This chain links TRBV6-5 with TRBJ1-1; D is undetermined. This CDR3 comprises 14 residues. Germline CDR1 MNHEY, CDR2 SVGAGI. V dropped 0 bases and J dropped 7 bases, with 12 bases sitting between them. CDR3 sequence (DNA): TGTGCCAGCAGTTACTCTCGAGGGTCTGGTGAAGCTTTCTTT. Its translation: CASSYSRGSGEAFF.

This clonotype has just a few counts. This chain uses TRBV9 with TRBJ2-2; 8 nucleotides align to TRBD1. With V trimmed by 4 bases and J by 4 bases, 6 bases remained unmatched. The CDR3 is made up of 15 amino acids. Per the germline V gene, CDR1 is SGDLS and CDR2 is YYNGEE. CDR3 in amino acids: CASSPRTGSTGELFF. CDR3 coding DNA: TGTGCCAGCAGCCCGCGGACAGGGAGCACCGGGGAGCTGTTTTTT.

This clonotype was counted only a few times. The chain combines TRBV3-1 with TRBJ2-7; D perhaps matches TRBD1 (5 bases). Per germline, CDR1 LGHDT and CDR2 YNNKEL (reference sequence). There are 15 residues in the CDR3. The V gene lost 0 bases and the J gene lost 5 bases, with 14 bases spanning the gap. For the CDR3, the DNA is TGTGCCAGCAGCCAAGACCCGTCCGGACAAAACGAGCAGTACTTC. Protein sequence: CASSQDPSGQNEQYF.

The CDR3 loop reads CASSPPLAGLNNEQFF. The CDR3 DNA reads TGTGCCAGCAGCCCTCCACTAGCGGGACTGAACAATGAGCAGTTCTTC. This chain links TRBV7-2 with TRBJ2-1, with 10 bases identical to TRBD2. The ends lost 5 bases at V and 5 bases at J; junction bases unmatched: 9. CDR1 SGHTA and CDR2 FQGNSA come from the germline V gene. The CDR3 has 16 residues.

This clonotype came up a few times. V is TRBV3-1 and J is TRBJ1-6, with D uncertain. The V end lost 1 base, the J end lost 10 bases, and 11 bases lay between the germline ends. Per the germline V gene, CDR1 is LGHDT and CDR2 is YNNKEL (reference sequence). This CDR3 has 14 residues. The CDR3 DNA is TGTGCCAGCAGCCAAGTGACTAGCGGGTCACCCCTCCACTTT. Its translation is CASSQVTSGSPLHF.

This clonotype was recorded a few times. The chain uses TRBV6-1 and TRBJ2-7, with no clear D. Germline-derived CDR1 and CDR2 are MNHNS and SASEGT. The CDR3 covers 15 residues. V lost 1 base and J lost 0, with 10 bases in between. The CDR3 loop reads CASSEVSRSSYEQYF. CDR3 sequence (DNA): TGTGCCAGCAGTGAAGTGAGCCGTAGCTCCTACGAGCAGTACTTC.

This clonotype showed up just a few times. The V and J genes are TRBV5-1 and TRBJ1-1; 7 bases line up with TRBD1. From germline, CDR1 is SGHRS and CDR2 YFSETQ. The V and J ends lost 6 bases and 2 bases, in that order; junction bases with no gene match: 7. This CDR3 spans 14 amino acids. The CDR3 sequence is CASKVGDRNTEAFF. CDR3 sequence (DNA): TGCGCCAGCAAGGTGGGGGACAGAAACACTGAAGCTTTCTTT.

The CDR3 loop is CAIKQQGDYGYTF. DNA of the CDR3: TGTGCCATCAAACAACAGGGAGACTATGGCTACACCTTC. The chain recombines TRBV10-3 with TRBJ1-2; maybe TRBD1 (6 bases). The CDR3 has 13 amino acids. V was pared by 7 bases and J by 3 bases, with 12 bases between. Germline assignment: CDR1 ENHRY and CDR2 SYGVKD.

This clonotype was counted between two and nine times. The rearrangement uses TRBV3-1 and TRBJ1-1; no firm D call. The germline V gene encodes CDR1 LGHDT and CDR2 YNNKEL (reference sequence). The CDR3 consists of 15 residues. V gave up 1 base and J gave up 4 bases, with 13 bases separating them. The CDR3 DNA reads TGTGCCAGCAGCCAAGTGGGCGTTATCGGCACTGAAGCTTTCTTT. Translation: CASSQVGVIGTEAFF. Combining the CDR3 with reference TRBV3-1 and TRBJ1-1 gives the whole variable domain DTAVSQTPKYLVTQMGNDKSIKCEQNLGHDTMYWYKQDSKKFLKIMFSYNNKELIINETVPNRFSPKSPDKAHLNLHINSLELGDSAVYFCASSQVGVIGTEAFFGQGTRLTVV.

The chain couples TRBV4-1 to TRBJ1-5; 10 bases agree with TRBD1. The germline CDR1 and CDR2 sequences are MGHRA and YSYEKL. J was trimmed by 1 base and V by 1 base; bases with no gene match: 13. The CDR3 covers 20 residues. This CDR3 reads CASSQGAGQGFRGSNQPQHF. Written as DNA, the CDR3 is TGCGCCAGCAGCCAAGGTGCGGGACAGGGGTTCCGAGGCAGCAATCAGCCCCAGCATTTT.

This chain joins TRBV27 and TRBJ2-7; 12 nucleotides line up with TRBD1. In germline, CDR1 is MNHEY, CDR2 SMNVEV (reference sequence). The CDR3 has 14 residues. The J segment lost 6 bases and the V segment lost 5 bases, leaving 5 bases of the junction unmatched. The CDR3 DNA reads as TGTGCCAGCAGTCCCCCGGGACAGGGGGCCGAGCAGTACTTC. It codes for CASSPPGQGAEQYF.

Concerning this clonotype itself: A single base separates this from a much larger clone, so it may be a read error. V gene TRBV7-8 combines with J gene TRBJ1-5; 9 positions agree with TRBD1. Germline CDR1 SGHVS, CDR2 FQNEAQ. CDR3 length: 19 residues. The trim removed 3 bases at V and 6 bases at J, leaving 18 bases unmatched. DNA for the CDR3: TGTGCCAGCAGCTTTGGCGGGGAAACAGGGGGCGCGGGTCGTCAGCCCCAGCATTTT. It is translated as CASSFGGETGGAGRQPQHF.

V and J are TRBV18 and TRBJ2-7, with a weak D call TRBD1 (6 bases). The V gene's germline CDR1 is KGHSH and CDR2 LQKENI. V lost 5 bases and J lost 2, with 13 bases in between. The CDR3 extends over 14 amino acids. The CDR3 region is CASSSDTGPYEQYF. In DNA form, the CDR3 reads TGTGCCAGCTCAAGTGATACAGGGCCCTACGAGCAGTACTTC.

The rearrangement links TRBV9 to TRBJ1-5; the D is unclear. Germline V gene lookup returns CDR1 SGDLS and CDR2 YYNGEE. This CDR3 is 17 amino acids long. The V and J ends lost 0 bases and 3 bases respectively, with 16 bases between them. CDR3 protein: CASSVAGPLRNNQPQHF. In DNA, the CDR3 is TGTGCCAGCAGCGTAGCTGGGCCCCTCCGGAACAATCAGCCCCAGCATTTT.

This clonotype was seen more than once but under ten times. The chain carries TRBV27 and TRBJ1-5; 9 positions agree with TRBD1. Germline CDR1 and CDR2: MNHEY and SMNVEV (reference sequence). After removal of 6 bases from V and 2 bases from J, the junction contained 11 bases not matched to a gene. CDR3 length equals 17 residues. In DNA, the CDR3 is TGTGCCAGCAGAGACACAGGGGGCTGGGAGGGCAATCAGCCCCAGCATTTT. This codes for CASRDTGGWEGNQPQHF.

This chain joins TRBV19 and TRBJ2-7, with TRBD1 as a possible D gene (5 bases). Germline CDR1 is LNHDA and CDR2 is SQIVND (reference sequence). Between the trimmed V and J ends, which lost 5 bases and 3 bases, there was a span of 20 bases. The CDR3 contains 16 residues. The CDR3 is CASSLLWGGNIYEQYF. CDR3 nucleotide sequence: TGTGCCAGTAGTCTCCTGTGGGGCGGAAACATCTACGAGCAGTACTTC.

The chain uses TRBV7-1 and TRBJ2-7; D is unclear. TRBV7-1 is labeled an ORF, and its function is uncertain. CDR3 size: 13 residues. The V gene lost 3 bases and the J gene lost 5 bases, with 11 bases spanning the gap. The CDR3, as DNA: TGTGCCAGCAGCTCCACGGACCGGGACGAGCAGTACTTC. As protein: CASSSTDRDEQYF.

This clonotype appeared a few times. This sequence joins TRBV12-3 or TRBV12-4 and TRBJ2-4, with unresolved D. The CDR3 is 15 amino acids. V was clipped by 5 bases and J by 0 bases, with 11 bases between them. The CDR3 nucleotides are TGTGCCAGCAGTCCATACGAACGAGCCAAAAACATTCAGTACTTC. Protein sequence: CASSPYERAKNIQYF.

This clonotype showed up just a few times. The V and J genes are TRBV11-2 and TRBJ2-7; 7 nucleotides line up with TRBD2. CDR3 length: 16 amino acids. Unmatched junction bases numbered 9, after V lost 1 base and J lost 3 bases. Germline CDR1 reads SGHAT; CDR2 reads FQNNGV. The CDR3 nucleotides read TGTGCCAGCAGCTTAGCCGGACGGGGGGACCACTACGAGCAGTACTTC. It translates to CASSLAGRGDHYEQYF.

This clonotype was detected once. V usage is TRBV2 and J usage is TRBJ1-6; 7 bases map to TRBD1. In germline, CDR1 is SNHLY, CDR2 FYNNEI. V dropped 5 bases and J dropped 5; count of bases not matched to a gene: 6. There are 15 residues in the CDR3. CDR3 bases: TGTGCCAGCAGTACACAGGGGATGGATAATTCACCCCTCCACTTT. As protein: CASSTQGMDNSPLHF.

This chain links TRBV10-3 with TRBJ1-2; a possible D gene is TRBD1 (6 bases). Trimming took 5 bases from V and 4 from J, leaving 17 bases between them. The CDR3 totals 15 residues. Per the germline V gene, CDR1 is ENHRY and CDR2 is SYGVKD. The CDR3 spells CAISPSWGGGYGYTF. The DNA of the CDR3 is TGTGCCATCAGTCCTTCTTGGGGGGGCGGCTATGGCTACACCTTC.

This clonotype was seen just once. This chain uses TRBV28 with TRBJ1-2; TRBD1 matches 7 bases. Looked up from germline, CDR1 is MDHEN and CDR2 is SYDVKM. The CDR3 has 13 residues. Germline trimming cut 4 bases from V and 7 bases from J; bases unmatched to any gene: 6. CDR3 residues: CASSSTGRGGYTF. The CDR3 bases are TGTGCCAGCAGTTCGACAGGGAGGGGTGGCTACACCTTC.

In its sample, this clonotype was seen a few times. CDR3: CASSLFPGGAGELFF. The CDR3 nucleotides read TGTGCCAGCAGTTTATTTCCGGGAGGAGCCGGGGAGCTGTTTTTT. The V and J genes are TRBV27 and TRBJ2-2; 7 bases line up with TRBD2. J gave up 6 bases and V 1 base, and 5 bases lay outside the gene matches. This CDR3 is built from 15 residues. Germline V lookup: CDR1 MNHEY, CDR2 SMNVEV (reference sequence).

The genes are TRBV7-9 and TRBJ1-2; 8 bases are shared with TRBD1. The CDR3 contains 14 residues. The junction had 5 bases not matched to a gene; V was cut back by 4 bases and J by 4 bases. CDR1 is SEHNR, CDR2 FQNEAQ, per germline (reference sequence). The CDR3 loop reads CASSYDRGFYGYTF. The CDR3 DNA reads as TGTGCCAGCAGCTACGACAGGGGATTCTATGGCTACACCTTC. Full variable domain (outside the CDR3, taken from reference TRBV7-9 and TRBJ1-2): DTGVSQNPRHKITKRGQNVTFRCDPISEHNRLYWYRQTLGQGPEFLTYFQNEAQLEKSRLLSDRFSAERPKGSFSTLEIQRTEQGDSAMYLCASSYDRGFYGYTFGSGTRLTVV.

The V gene is TRBV19, the J gene TRBJ1-6; D is unresolved. The CDR3 runs 13 residues. Per the germline V gene, CDR1 is LNHDA and CDR2 is SQIVND (reference sequence). The V end was cut by 5 bases, the J end by 8 bases, with 10 bases between. CDR3 in amino acids: CASSETWDSPLHF. The CDR3 DNA sequence: TGTGCCAGTAGTGAAACCTGGGATTCACCCCTCCACTTT.